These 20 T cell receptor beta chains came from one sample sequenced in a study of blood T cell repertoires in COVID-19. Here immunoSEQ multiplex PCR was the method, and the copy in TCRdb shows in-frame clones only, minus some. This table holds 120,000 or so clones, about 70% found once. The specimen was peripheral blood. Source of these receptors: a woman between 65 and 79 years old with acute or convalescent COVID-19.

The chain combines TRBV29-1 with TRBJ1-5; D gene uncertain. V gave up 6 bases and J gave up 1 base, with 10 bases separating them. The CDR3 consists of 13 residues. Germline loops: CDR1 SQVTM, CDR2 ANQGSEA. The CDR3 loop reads CSVITGSNQPQHF. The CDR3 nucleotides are TGCAGCGTGATCACCGGGAGCAATCAGCCCCAGCATTTT. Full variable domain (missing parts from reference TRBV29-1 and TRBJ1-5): SAVISQKPSRDICQRGTSLTIQCQVDSQVTMMFWYRQQPGQSLTLIATANQGSEATYESGFVIDKFPISRPNLTFSTLTVSNMSPEDSSIYLCSVITGSNQPQHFGDGTRLSIL.

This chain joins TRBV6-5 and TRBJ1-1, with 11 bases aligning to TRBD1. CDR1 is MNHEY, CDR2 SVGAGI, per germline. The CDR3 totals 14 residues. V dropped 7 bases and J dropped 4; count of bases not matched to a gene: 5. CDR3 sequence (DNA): TGTGCCAGCAACAGAGGACAGGGGGCCACTGAAGCTTTCTTT. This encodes CASNRGQGATEAFF.

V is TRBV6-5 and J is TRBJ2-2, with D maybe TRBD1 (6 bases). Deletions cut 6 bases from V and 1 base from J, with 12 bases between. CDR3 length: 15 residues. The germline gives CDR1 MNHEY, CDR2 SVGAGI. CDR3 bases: TGTGCCAGCAGGGCAAACAGGGTGAACACCGGGGAGCTGTTTTTT. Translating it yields CASRANRVNTGELFF.

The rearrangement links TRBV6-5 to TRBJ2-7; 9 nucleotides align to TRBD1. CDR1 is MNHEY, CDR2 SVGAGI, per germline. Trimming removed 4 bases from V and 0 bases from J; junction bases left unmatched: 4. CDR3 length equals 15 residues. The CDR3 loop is CASSWGDRASYEQYF. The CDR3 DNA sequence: TGTGCCAGCAGTTGGGGGGACAGGGCCTCCTACGAGCAGTACTTC.

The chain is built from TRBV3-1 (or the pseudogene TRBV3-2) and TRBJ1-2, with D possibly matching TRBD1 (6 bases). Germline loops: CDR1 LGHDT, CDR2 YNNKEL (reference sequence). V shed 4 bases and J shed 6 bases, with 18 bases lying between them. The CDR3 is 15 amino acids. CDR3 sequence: CASSPHRVGVHGYTF. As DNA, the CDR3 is TGTGCCAGCAGCCCACACAGGGTTGGAGTGCATGGCTACACCTTC.

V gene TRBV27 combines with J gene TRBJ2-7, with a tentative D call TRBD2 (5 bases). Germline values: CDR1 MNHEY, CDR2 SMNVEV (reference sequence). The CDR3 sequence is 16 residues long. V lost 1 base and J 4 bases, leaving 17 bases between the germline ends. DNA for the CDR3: TGTGCCAGCAGTTTATTCTCCCAAACGGGGATATACGAGCAGTACTTC. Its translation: CASSLFSQTGIYEQYF.

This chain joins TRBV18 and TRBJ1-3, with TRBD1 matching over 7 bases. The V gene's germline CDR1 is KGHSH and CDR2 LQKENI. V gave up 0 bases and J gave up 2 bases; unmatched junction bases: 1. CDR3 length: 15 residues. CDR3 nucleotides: TGTGCCAGCTCACCACCCGACAGGGCTGGAAACACCATATATTTT. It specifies CASSPPDRAGNTIYF. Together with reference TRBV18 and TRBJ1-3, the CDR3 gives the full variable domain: NAGVMQNPRHLVRRRGQEARLRCSPMKGHSHVYWYRQLPEEGLKFMVYLQKENIIDESGMPKERFSAEFPKEGPSILRIQQVVRGDSAAYFCASSPPDRAGNTIYFGEGSWLTVV.

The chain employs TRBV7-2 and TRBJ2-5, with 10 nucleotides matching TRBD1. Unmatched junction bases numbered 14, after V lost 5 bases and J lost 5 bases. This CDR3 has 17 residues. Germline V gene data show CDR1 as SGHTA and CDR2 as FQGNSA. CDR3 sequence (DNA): TGTGCCAGCAGCCCGGTCCCCGGGACAGGGGTGTGGGAGACCCAGTACTTC. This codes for CASSPVPGTGVWETQYF.

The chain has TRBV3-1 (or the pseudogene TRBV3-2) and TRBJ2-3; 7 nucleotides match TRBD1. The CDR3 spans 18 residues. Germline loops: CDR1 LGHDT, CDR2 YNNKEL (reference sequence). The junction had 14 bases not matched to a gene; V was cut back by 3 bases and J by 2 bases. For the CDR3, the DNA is TGTGCCAGCAGCCATGACTTCCACCGGGACAGACACACAGATACGCAGTATTTT. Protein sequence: CASSHDFHRDRHTDTQYF.

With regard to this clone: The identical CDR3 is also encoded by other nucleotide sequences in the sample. The CDR3 spells CASSRREAYNEQFF. CDR3 bases: TGTGCCAGCAGTCGGCGGGAGGCCTACAATGAGCAGTTCTTC. The rearrangement links TRBV6-5 to TRBJ2-1; 8 bases agree with TRBD2. From germline, CDR1 is MNHEY and CDR2 SVGAGI. V trimming: 5 bases; J trimming: 2 bases; junction bases outside the gene matches: 2. The CDR3 runs to 14 residues.

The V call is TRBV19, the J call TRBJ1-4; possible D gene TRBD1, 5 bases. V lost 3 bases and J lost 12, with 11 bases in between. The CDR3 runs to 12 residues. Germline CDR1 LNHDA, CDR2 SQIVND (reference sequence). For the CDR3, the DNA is TGTGCCAGTAGTATCCAGGCAGGGCAACTGTTTTTT. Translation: CASSIQAGQLFF. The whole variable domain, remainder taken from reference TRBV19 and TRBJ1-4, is DGGITQSPKYLFRKEGQNVTLSCEQNLNHDAMYWYRQDPGQGLRLIYYSQIVNDFQKGDIAEGYSVSREKKESFPLTVTSAQKNPTAFYLCASSIQAGQLFFGSGTQLSVL.

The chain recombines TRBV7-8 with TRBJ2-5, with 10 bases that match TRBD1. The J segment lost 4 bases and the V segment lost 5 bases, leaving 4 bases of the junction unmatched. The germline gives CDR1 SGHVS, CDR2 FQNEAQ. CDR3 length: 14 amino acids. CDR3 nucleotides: TGTGCCAGCAGCCGGGACAGGGGTTCAGAGACCCAGTACTTC. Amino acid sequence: CASSRDRGSETQYF.

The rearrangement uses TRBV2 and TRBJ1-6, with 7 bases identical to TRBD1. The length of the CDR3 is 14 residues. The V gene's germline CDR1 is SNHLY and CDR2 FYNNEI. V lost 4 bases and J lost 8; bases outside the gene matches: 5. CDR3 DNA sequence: TGTGCCAGCAGTGGACAGGACAGGTATTCACCCCTCCACTTT. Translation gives CASSGQDRYSPLHF.

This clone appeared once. This CDR3 reads CASSTDRAGSYGYTF. DNA of the CDR3: TGTGCCAGCAGCACGGACAGGGCCGGGAGCTATGGCTACACCTTC. The V and J genes are TRBV5-6 and TRBJ1-2; 8 positions agree with TRBD1. Per germline, CDR1 SGHDT and CDR2 YYEEEE. The CDR3 is 15 amino acids. J was trimmed by 4 bases and V by 4 bases; bases with no gene match: 9. The entire variable domain, with the rest obtained from reference TRBV5-6 and TRBJ1-2, is as follows: DAGVTQSPTHLIKTRGQQVTLRCSPKSGHDTVSWYQQALGQGPQFIFQYYEEEERQRGNFPDRFSGHQFPNYSSELNVNALLLGDSALYLCASSTDRAGSYGYTFGSGTRLTVV.

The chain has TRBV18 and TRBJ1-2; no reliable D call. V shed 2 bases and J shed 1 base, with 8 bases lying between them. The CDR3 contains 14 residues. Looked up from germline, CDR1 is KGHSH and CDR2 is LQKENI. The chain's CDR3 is CASSPGLLNYGYTF. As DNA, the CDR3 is TGTGCCAGCTCACCAGGACTACTTAACTATGGCTACACCTTC. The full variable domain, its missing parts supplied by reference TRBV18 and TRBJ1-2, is NAGVMQNPRHLVRRRGQEARLRCSPMKGHSHVYWYRQLPEEGLKFMVYLQKENIIDESGMPKERFSAEFPKEGPSILRIQQVVRGDSAAYFCASSPGLLNYGYTFGSGTRLTVV.

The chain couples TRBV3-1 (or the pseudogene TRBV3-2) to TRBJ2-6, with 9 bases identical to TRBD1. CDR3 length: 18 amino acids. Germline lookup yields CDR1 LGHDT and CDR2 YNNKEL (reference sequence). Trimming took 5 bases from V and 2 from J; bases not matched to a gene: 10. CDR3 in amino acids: CASSITGTGRTGANVLTF. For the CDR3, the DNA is TGTGCCAGCAGCATAACCGGGACAGGGAGGACTGGGGCCAACGTCCTGACTTTC.

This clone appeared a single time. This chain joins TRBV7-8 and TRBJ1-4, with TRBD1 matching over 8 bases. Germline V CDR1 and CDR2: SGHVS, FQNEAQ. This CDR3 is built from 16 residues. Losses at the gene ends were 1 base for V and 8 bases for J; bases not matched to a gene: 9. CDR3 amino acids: CASSLGLRQGREKLFF. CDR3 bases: TGTGCCAGCAGCTTAGGTCTAAGACAGGGGAGGGAAAAACTGTTTTTT.

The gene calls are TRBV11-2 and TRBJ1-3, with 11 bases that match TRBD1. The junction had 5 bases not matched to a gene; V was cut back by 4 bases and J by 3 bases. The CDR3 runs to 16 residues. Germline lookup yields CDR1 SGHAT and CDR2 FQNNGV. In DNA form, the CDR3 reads TGTGCCAGCAGCTCTTGGACAGGGGGCAGTGGAAACACCATATATTTT. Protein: CASSSWTGGSGNTIYF. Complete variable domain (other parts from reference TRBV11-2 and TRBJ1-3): EAGVAQSPRYKIIEKRQSVAFWCNPISGHATLYWYQQILGQGPKLLIQFQNNGVVDDSQLPKDRFSAERLKGVDSTLKIQPAKLEDSAVYLCASSSWTGGSGNTIYFGEGSWLTVV.

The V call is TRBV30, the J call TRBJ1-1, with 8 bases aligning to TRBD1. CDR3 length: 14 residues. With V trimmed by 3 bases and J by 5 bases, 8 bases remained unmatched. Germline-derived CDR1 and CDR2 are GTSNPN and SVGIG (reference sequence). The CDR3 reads CAWSEGQGRTEAFF. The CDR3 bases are TGTGCCTGGAGCGAAGGACAGGGCCGGACTGAAGCTTTCTTT.

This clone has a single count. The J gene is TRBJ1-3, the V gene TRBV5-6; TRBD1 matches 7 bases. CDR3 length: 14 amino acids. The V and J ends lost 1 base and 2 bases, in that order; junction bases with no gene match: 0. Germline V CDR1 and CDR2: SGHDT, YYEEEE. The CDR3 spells CASSLRGPGNTIYF. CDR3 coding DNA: TGTGCCAGCAGCTTGAGGGGGCCTGGAAACACCATATATTTT. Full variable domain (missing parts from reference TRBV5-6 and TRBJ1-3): DAGVTQSPTHLIKTRGQQVTLRCSPKSGHDTVSWYQQALGQGPQFIFQYYEEEERQRGNFPDRFSGHQFPNYSSELNVNALLLGDSALYLCASSLRGPGNTIYFGEGSWLTVV.